This T cell receptor (beta chain) was retrieved from a study of CD8 T cells in Susac syndrome. Study findings and constraints: The CD4+ T cell repertoire of patients with Susac syndrome showed no detectable clonal expansion.

The CDR3 loop spans 14 amino acids. V was pared by 3 bases and J by 5 bases, with 17 bases between. CDR1 DFQATT and CDR2 SNEGSKA come from the germline V gene (reference sequence). An amount of RNA that ranged from 0.5 to 1 ug was reverse transcribed with random hexamers. Using its own MiXCR run on the immunoSEQ multiplex PCR reads, TCRdb lists one record per CDR3 protein. In the table there are around 230,000 distinct CDR3 sequences, 90% to 97% of which are singletons. TEMRA cells underwent FACS enrichment and CD8+ and CD4+ T cells underwent negative isolation. For this clonotype: Its specificity is unknown.

This TCR derives from a human donor with Susac syndrome. Specimen: CD4+ T cells from PBMCs. The chain has TRBV20-1 and TRBJ2-7; the D gene could be TRBD1 or TRBD2 (5 bases each). CDR3 nucleotide sequence: TGCAGTGCTAGGGGGGACGTGGGGGTAGACGAGCAGTACTTC. This translates into CSARGDVGVDEQYF.